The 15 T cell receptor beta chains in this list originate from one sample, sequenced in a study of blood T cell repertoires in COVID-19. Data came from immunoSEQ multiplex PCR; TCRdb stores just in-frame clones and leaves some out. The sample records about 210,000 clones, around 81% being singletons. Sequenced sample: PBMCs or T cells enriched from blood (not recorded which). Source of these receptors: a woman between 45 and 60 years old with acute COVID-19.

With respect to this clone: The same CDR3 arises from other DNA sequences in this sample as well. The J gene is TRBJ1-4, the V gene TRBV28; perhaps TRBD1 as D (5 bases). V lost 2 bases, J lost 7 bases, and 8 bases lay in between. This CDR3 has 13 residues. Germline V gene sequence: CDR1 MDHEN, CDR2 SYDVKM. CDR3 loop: CASSLQGREKLFF. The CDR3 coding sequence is TGTGCCAGCAGTTTACAGGGTCGTGAAAAACTGTTTTTT.

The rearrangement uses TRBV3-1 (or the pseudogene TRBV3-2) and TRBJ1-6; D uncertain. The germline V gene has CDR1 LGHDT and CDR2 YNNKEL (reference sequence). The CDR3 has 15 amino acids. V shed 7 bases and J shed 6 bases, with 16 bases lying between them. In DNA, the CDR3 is TGTGCCAGCACACATGAGGGTCAGATTAATTCACCCCTCCACTTT. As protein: CASTHEGQINSPLHF.

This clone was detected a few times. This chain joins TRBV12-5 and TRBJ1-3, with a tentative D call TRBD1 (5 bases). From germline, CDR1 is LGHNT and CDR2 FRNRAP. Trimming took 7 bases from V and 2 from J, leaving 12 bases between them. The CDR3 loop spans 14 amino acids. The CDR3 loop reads CASARGTPGNTIYF. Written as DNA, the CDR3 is TGTGCTAGTGCCCGCGGGACCCCTGGAAACACCATATATTTT. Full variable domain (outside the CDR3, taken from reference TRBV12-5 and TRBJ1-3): DARVTQTPRHKVTEMGQEVTMRCQPILGHNTVFWYRQTMMQGLELLAYFRNRAPLDDSGMPKDRFSAEMPDATLATLKIQPSEPRDSAVYFCASARGTPGNTIYFGEGSWLTVV.

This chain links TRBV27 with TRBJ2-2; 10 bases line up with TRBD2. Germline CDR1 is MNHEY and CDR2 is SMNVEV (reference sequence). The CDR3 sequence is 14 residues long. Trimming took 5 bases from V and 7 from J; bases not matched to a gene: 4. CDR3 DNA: TGTGCCAGCAGTGTGGGACTAGCGCTCGGGGAGCTGTTTTTT. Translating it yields CASSVGLALGELFF.

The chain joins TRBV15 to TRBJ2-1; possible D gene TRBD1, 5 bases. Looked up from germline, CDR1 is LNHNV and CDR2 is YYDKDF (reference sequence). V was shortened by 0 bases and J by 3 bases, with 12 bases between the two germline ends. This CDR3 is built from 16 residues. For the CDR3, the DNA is TGTGCCACCAGCAGAGATAAACGGCAGGGCTACAATGAGCAGTTCTTC. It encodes CATSRDKRQGYNEQFF.

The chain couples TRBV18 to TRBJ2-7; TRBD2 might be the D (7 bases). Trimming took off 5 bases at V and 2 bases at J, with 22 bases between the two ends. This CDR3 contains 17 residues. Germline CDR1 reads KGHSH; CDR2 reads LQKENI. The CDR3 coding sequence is TGTGCCAGCTCATCCACTCGGGTGGGAGGGGGAACCTACGAGCAGTACTTC. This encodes CASSSTRVGGGTYEQYF. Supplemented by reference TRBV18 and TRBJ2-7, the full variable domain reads NAGVMQNPRHLVRRRGQEARLRCSPMKGHSHVYWYRQLPEEGLKFMVYLQKENIIDESGMPKERFSAEFPKEGPSILRIQQVVRGDSAAYFCASSSTRVGGGTYEQYFGPGTRLTVT.

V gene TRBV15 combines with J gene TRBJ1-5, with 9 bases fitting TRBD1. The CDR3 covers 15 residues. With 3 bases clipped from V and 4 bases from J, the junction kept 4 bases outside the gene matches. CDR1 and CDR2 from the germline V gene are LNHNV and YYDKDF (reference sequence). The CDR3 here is CATSRPGQGNQPQHF. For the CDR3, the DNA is TGTGCCACCAGCAGGCCGGGACAGGGTAATCAGCCCCAGCATTTT.

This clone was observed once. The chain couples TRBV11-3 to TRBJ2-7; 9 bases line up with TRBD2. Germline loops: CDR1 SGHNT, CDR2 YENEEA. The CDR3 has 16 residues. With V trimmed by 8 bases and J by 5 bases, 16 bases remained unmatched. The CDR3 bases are TGTGCCAGCGAGAAACCCGGGACTAGCAATGGGAACGAGCAGTACTTC. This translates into CASEKPGTSNGNEQYF.

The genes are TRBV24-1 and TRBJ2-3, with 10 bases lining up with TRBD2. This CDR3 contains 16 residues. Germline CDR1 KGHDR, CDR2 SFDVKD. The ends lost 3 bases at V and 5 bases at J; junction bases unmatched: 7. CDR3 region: CATSDPSGGAIDTQYF. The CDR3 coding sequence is TGTGCCACCAGTGATCCAAGCGGGGGGGCTATAGATACGCAGTATTTT.

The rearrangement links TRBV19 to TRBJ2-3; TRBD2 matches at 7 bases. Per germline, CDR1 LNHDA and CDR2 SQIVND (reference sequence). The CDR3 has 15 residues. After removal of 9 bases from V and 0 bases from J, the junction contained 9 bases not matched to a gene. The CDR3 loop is CASSGRSRSTDTQYF. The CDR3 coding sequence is TGTGCCAGCTCCGGGAGGAGCCGTAGCACAGATACGCAGTATTTT.

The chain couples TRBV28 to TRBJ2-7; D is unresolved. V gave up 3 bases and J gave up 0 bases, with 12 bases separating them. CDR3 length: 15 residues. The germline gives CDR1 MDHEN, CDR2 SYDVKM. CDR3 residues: CASSFSRLYSYEQYF. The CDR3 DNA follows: TGTGCCAGCAGTTTCAGCAGGCTATACTCCTACGAGCAGTACTTC.

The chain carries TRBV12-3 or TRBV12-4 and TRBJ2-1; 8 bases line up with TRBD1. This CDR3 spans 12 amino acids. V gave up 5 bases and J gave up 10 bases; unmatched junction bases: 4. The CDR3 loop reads CASSPQGVEQFF. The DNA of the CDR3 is TGTGCCAGCAGTCCACAGGGGGTAGAGCAGTTCTTC.

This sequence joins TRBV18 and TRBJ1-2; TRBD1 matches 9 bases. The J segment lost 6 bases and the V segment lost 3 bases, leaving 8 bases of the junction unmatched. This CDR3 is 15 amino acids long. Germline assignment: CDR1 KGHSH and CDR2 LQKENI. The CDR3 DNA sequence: TGTGCCAGCTCACCGGATTTGACAGGGGGTAATGGCTACACCTTC. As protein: CASSPDLTGGNGYTF.

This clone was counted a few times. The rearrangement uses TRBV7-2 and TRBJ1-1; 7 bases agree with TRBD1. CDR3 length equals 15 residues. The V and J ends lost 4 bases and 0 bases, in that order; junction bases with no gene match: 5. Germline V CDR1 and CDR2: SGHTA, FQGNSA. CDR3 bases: TGTGCCAGCAGCTATGGGGGACAGATGAACACTGAAGCTTTCTTT. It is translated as CASSYGGQMNTEAFF.

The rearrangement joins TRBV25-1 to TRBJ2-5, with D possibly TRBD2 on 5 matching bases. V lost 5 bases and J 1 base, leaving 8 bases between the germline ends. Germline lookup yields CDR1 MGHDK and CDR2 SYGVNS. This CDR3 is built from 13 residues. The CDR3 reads CASSKSGQETQYF. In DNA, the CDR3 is TGTGCCAGCAGTAAAAGCGGCCAAGAGACCCAGTACTTC.